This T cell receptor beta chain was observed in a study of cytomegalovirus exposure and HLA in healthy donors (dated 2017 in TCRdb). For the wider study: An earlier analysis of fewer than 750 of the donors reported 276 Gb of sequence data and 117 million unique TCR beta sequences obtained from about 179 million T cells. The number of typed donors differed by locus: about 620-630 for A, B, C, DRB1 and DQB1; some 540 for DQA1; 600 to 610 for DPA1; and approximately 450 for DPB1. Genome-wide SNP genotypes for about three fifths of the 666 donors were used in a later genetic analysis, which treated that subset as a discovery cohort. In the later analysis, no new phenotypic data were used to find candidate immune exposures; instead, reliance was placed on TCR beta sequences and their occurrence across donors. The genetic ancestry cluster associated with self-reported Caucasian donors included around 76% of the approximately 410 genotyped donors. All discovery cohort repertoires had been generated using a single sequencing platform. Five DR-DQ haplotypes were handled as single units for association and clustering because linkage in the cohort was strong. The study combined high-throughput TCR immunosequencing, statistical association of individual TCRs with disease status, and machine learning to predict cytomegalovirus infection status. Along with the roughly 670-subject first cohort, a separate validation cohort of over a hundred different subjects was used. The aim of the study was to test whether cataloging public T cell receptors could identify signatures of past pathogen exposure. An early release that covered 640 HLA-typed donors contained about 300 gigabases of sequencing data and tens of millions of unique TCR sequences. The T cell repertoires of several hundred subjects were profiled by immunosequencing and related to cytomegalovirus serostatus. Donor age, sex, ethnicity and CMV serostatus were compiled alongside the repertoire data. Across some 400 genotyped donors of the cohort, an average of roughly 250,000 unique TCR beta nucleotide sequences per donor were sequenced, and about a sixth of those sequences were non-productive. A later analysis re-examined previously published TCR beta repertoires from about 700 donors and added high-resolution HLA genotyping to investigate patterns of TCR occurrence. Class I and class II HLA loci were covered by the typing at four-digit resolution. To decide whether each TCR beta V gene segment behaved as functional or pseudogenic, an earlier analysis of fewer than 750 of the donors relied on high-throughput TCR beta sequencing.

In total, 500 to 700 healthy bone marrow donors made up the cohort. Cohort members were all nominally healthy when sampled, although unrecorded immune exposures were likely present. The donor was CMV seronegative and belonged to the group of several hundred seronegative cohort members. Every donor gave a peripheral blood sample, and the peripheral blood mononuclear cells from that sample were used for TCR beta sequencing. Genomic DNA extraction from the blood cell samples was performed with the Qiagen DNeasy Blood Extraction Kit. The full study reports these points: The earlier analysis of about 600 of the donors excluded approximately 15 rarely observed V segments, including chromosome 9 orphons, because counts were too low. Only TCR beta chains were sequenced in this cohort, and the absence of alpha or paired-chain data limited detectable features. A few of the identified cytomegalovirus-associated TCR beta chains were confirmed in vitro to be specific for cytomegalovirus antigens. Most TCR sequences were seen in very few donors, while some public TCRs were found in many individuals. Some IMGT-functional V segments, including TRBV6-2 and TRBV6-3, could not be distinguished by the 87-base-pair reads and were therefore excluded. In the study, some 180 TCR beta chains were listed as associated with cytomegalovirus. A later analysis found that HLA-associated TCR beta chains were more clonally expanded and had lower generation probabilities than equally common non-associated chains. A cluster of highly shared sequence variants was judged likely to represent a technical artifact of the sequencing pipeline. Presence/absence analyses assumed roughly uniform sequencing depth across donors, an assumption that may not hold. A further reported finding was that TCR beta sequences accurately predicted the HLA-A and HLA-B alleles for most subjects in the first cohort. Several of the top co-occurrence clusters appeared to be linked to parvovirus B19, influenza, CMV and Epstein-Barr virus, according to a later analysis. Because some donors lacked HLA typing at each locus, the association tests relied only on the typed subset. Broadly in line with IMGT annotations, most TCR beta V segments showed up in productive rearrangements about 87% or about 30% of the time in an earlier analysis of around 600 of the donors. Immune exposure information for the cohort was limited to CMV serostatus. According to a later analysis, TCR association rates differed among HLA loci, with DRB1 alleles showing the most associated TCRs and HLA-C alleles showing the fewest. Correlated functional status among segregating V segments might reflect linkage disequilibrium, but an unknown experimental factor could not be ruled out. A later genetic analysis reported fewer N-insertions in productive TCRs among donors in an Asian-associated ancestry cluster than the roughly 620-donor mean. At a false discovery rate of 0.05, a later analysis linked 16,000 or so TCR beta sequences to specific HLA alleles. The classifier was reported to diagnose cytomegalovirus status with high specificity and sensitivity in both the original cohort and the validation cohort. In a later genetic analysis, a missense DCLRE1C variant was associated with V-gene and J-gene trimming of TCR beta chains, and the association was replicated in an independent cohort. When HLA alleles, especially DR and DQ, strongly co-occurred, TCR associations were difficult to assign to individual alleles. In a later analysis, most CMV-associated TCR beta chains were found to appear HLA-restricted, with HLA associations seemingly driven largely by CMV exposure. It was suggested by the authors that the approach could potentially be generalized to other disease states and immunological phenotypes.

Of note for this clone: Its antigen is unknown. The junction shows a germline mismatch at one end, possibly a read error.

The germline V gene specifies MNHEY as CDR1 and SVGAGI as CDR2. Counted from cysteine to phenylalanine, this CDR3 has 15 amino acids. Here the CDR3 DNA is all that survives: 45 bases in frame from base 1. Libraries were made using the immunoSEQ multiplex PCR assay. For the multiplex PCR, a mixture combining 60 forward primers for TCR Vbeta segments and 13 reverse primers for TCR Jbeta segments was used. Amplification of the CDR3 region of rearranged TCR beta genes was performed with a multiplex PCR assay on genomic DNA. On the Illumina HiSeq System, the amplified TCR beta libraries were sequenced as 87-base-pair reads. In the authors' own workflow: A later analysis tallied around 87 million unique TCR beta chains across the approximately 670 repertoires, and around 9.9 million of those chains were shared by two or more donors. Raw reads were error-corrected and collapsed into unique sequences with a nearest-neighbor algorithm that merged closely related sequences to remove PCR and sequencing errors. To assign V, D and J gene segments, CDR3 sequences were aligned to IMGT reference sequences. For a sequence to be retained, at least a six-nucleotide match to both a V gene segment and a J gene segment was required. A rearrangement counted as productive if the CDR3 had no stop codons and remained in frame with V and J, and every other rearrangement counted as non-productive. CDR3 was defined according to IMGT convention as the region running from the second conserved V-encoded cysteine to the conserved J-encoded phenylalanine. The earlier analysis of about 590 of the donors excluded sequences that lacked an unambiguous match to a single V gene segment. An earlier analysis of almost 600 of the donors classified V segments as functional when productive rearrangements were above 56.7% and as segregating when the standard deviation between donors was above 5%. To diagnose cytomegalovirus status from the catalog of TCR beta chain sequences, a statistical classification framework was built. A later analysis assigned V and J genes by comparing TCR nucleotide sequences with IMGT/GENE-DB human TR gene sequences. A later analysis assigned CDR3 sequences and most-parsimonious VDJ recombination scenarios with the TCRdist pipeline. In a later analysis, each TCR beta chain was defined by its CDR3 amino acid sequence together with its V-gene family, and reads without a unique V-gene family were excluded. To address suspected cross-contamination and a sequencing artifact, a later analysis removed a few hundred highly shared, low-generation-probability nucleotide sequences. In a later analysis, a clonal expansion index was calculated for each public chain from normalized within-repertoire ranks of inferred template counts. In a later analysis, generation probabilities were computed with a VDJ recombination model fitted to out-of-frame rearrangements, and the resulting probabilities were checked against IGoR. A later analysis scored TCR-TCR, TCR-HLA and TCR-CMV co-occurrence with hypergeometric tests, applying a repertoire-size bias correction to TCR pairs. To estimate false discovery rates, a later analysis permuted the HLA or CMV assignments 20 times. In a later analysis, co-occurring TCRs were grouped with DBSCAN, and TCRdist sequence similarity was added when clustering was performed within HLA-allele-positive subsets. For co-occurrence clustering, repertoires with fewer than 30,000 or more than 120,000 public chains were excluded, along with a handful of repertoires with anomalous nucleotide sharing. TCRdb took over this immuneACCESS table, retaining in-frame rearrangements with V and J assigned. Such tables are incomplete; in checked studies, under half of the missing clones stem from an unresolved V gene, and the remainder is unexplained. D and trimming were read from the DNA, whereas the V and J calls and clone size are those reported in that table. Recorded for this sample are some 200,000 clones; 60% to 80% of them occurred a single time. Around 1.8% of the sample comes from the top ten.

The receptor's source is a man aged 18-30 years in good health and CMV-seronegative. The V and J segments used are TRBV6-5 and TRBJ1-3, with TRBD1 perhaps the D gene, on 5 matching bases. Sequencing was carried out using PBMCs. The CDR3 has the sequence CASGYSIRVGNTIYF. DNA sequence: TGTGCCAGCGGTTACTCGATCAGGGTTGGAAACACCATATATTTT.